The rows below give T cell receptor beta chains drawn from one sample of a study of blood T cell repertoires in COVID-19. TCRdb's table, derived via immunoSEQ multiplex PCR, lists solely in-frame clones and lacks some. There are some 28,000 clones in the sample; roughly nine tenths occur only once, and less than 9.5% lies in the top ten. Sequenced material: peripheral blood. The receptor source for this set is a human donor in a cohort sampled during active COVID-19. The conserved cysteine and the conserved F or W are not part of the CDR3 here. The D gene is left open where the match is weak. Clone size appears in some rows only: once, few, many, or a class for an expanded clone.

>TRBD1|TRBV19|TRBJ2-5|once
ASSIYTGGNLETQY
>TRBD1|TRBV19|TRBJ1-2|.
ASSAGQGLLYGYT
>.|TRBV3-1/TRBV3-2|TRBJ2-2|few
ASSQSQGNGELF
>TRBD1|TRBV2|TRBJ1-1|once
ASTKRLDRESTEAF
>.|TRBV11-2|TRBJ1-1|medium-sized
ASSSAGVNTEAF
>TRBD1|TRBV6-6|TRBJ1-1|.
ASSYTGAYTEAF
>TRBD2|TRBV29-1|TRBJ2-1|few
SVTIWTSGYNEQF
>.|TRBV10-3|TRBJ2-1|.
AISEPHEAGRDNEQF
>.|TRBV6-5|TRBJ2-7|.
ASREVGSSYEQY
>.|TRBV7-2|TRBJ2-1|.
ASSPGNVDLNEQF
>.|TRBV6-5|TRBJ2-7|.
ASSLEDGTYEQY
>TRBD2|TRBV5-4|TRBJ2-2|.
ASSLSPGAGGPTGELF
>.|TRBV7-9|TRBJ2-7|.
ASSSEAGSGEQY
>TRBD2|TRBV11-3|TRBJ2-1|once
ASSWKVGSGDNEQF
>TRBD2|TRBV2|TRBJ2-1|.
ASSDMAGGNEQF
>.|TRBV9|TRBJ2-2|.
ASSVAPGDTGELF
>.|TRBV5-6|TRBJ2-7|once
ASSSTRGAGYEQY
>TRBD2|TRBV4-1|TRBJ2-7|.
ASSQDSGGSAYEQY
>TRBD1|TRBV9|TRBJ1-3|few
ASSGTGVTGNTIY
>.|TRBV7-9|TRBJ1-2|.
ASSLDGEGYT